This T cell receptor beta chain is from a study of radiation and T cells in renal cell carcinoma. Germline CDR1 MNHNY, CDR2 SVGAGI (reference sequence). The CDR3 extends over 14 amino acids. V was clipped by 0 bases and J by 4 bases; unmatched bases: 2. Time point noted: baseline pretreatment blood. The treatment was: 15 Gy SBRT to primary tumor, nephrectomy 4 weeks later. Repertoires were generated with immunoSEQ multiplex PCR, while TCRdb's copy carries only in-frame clones and drops some. The table includes 20,000 to 25,000 clones, 70% to 80% detected once. The source was blood, collected from a patient whose treatment included radiotherapy and nephrectomy. This chain connects TRBV6-6 to TRBJ1-1; 7 bases map to TRBD1. This TCR was recovered from a man in his sixties with renal cell carcinoma. CDR3 DNA sequence: TGTGCCAGCAGTTACTCTTGGGACAGCACTGAAGCTTTCTTT. Translated, it gives CASSYSWDSTEAFF.